This T cell receptor (beta chain) is drawn from a study of cytomegalovirus exposure and HLA in healthy donors. Germline V gene lookup returns CDR1 SGHNT and CDR2 YENEEA. The CDR3 runs 13 residues. V lost 5 bases and J 6 bases, leaving 10 bases between the germline ends. TCRdb's copy holds only in-frame clones and misses some; the assay was immunoSEQ multiplex PCR. The data contain approximately 54,000 clones, over 85% of them seen just once; the ten biggest clones take up about 8.1%. What was sequenced was PBMCs. The chain carries TRBV11-3 and TRBJ2-2; weak D call: TRBD1 (6 bases). The receptor was derived from a woman aged 18-30 years in good health and CMV-seropositive. In DNA form, the CDR3 reads TGTGCCAGCAGCCTCAGGGGTCCCGGGGAGCTGTTTTTT. Translated: CASSLRGPGELFF.